These 32 T cell receptor beta chains were sequenced from one sample in a study of blood T cells in healthy people across ages. PCR was performed a second time for about 7 to 11 cycles using a sample-barcoded 5' primer and a J-beta primer mix. TCRdb itself ran the 5' RACE reads through MiXCR, one entry per CDR3 protein. This sample has around 500,000 distinct CDR3 sequences; roughly a quarter occur once, and the top ten carry approximately 4%. The same data also contributed to another study, on T cells of mothers and their children.

Sequencing was done on a sample of blood. The source of these receptors is a boy younger than 10 in good health.

This clonotype was seen only a few times. V gene TRBV12-3 or TRBV12-4 combines with J gene TRBJ2-5; the D is unclear. V was trimmed by 6 bases and J by 1 base, leaving 15 bases between them. This CDR3 has 15 residues. As DNA, the CDR3 is TGTGCCAGCAGCCTGGAGTGGGGAAGCCAAGAGACCCAGTACTTC. Encoded protein: CASSLEWGSQETQYF.

This clonotype was seen only a few times. V gene TRBV7-2 combines with J gene TRBJ2-1; 7 bases fit TRBD2. The germline gives CDR1 SGHTA, CDR2 FQGNSA. J gave up 0 bases and V 1 base, and 3 bases lay outside the gene matches. This CDR3 contains 16 residues. CDR3 DNA: TGTGCCAGCAGCTTAGAGCGCGGGAGCTCCTACAATGAGCAGTTCTTC. Translation gives CASSLERGSSYNEQFF. Full variable domain (missing parts from reference TRBV7-2 and TRBJ2-1): GAGVSQSPSNKVTEKGKDVELRCDPISGHTALYWYRQSLGQGLEFLIYFQGNSAPDKSGLPSDRFSAERTGGSVSTLTIQRTQQEDSAVYLCASSLERGSSYNEQFFGPGTRLTVL.

The CDR3 DNA reads as TGTCCCGCCGCAAAGGAGGCCCTGAACACTGAAGCTTTCTTT. Translated, it gives CPAAKEALNTEAFF. V and J are TRBV27 and TRBJ1-1; D call uncertain. This CDR3 is built from 14 residues. The germline V gene has CDR1 MNHEY and CDR2 SMNVEV (reference sequence).

The gene calls are TRBV7-8 and TRBJ1-5, with 9 bases lining up with TRBD1. The germline gives CDR1 SGHVS, CDR2 FQNEAQ. The CDR3 spans 16 residues. Trimming removed 4 bases from V and 1 base from J; junction bases left unmatched: 5. In nucleotides, the CDR3 is TGTGCCAGCAGCTCTAAGACAGGGGGGAGCAATCAGCCCCAGCATTTT. Translation: CASSSKTGGSNQPQHF.

CDR3 coding DNA: TGCGCCAGCAGCGTACCGGGACAGGGCTCCGAGCAGTACTTC. Its translation is CASSVPGQGSEQYF. The V gene is TRBV5-1, the J gene TRBJ2-7; 9 positions agree with TRBD1. V shed 4 bases, J shed 6 bases, and the junction held 8 bases outside the gene matches. Germline-derived CDR1 and CDR2 are SGHRS and YFSETQ. The CDR3 spans 14 residues.

V usage is TRBV25-1 and J usage is TRBJ2-7, with 10 bases aligning to TRBD1. V lost 2 bases, J lost 5 bases, and 9 bases stayed unmatched. CDR1 is MGHDK, CDR2 SYGVNS, per germline. This CDR3 comprises 16 residues. CDR3 DNA: TGTGCCAGCAGTGAAGCCCCGGGACAGGGGAGGGACGAGCAGTACTTC. Translating it yields CASSEAPGQGRDEQYF.

CDR3 in amino acids: CASSLGPSTPLHF. CDR3 DNA sequence: TGTGCCAGCAGTTTAGGCCCCTCGACACCCCTCCACTTT. V and J are TRBV27 and TRBJ1-6; the D is unclear. V lost 2 bases and J 11 bases, leaving 10 bases between the germline ends. Germline V gene sequence: CDR1 MNHEY, CDR2 SMNVEV (reference sequence). This CDR3 region has 13 residues.

This clonotype was observed a handful of times. The rearrangement uses TRBV6-5 and TRBJ2-2; D remains ambiguous. V shed 2 bases and J shed 7 bases, with 5 bases lying between them. The germline V gene has CDR1 MNHEY and CDR2 SVGAGI. This CDR3 contains 12 residues. DNA of the CDR3: TGTGCCAGCAGTTACAGGGTCGGGGAGCTGTTTTTT. Amino acid sequence: CASSYRVGELFF.

J is TRBJ1-5 and V is TRBV5-1; tentatively, D is TRBD1 (5 bases). The CDR3 loop spans 15 amino acids. The V end was cut by 5 bases, the J end by 4 bases, with 16 bases between. The germline CDR1 and CDR2 sequences are SGHRS and YFSETQ. The CDR3 coding sequence is TGCGCCAGCAGTTTTTTTCAGGGTCCAAATCAGCCCCAGCATTTT. Its protein is CASSFFQGPNQPQHF. Full variable domain (outside the CDR3, taken from reference TRBV5-1 and TRBJ1-5): KAGVTQTPRYLIKTRGQQVTLSCSPISGHRSVSWYQQTPGQGLQFLFEYFSETQRNKGNFPGRFSGRQFSNSRSEMNVSTLELGDSALYLCASSFFQGPNQPQHFGDGTRLSIL.

As DNA, the CDR3 is TGCGCCAGCAGCCAAGGCAGGGCCACTGAAGCTTTCTTT. Residues: CASSQGRATEAFF. This rearrangement joins TRBV4-1 to TRBJ1-1, with D perhaps matching TRBD1 (5 bases). With 1 base removed from V and 4 bases from J, the gap between germline ends came to 7 bases. Germline CDR1 and CDR2: MGHRA and YSYEKL. The CDR3 runs 13 residues.

This clonotype was seen a handful of times. The V gene is TRBV20-1, the J gene TRBJ2-7; 8 positions agree with TRBD1. The CDR3 is 14 amino acids. Germline CDR1 DFQATT, CDR2 SNEGSKA (reference sequence). V lost 6 bases to trimming and J lost 5 bases; unmatched junction nucleotides: 12. As DNA, the CDR3 is TGCAGTGCCGGACGGGGGACAGGTACCCACGAGCAGTACTTC. This codes for CSAGRGTGTHEQYF.

This clonotype was counted between two and nine times. This chain connects TRBV3-1 to TRBJ2-4; no definite D call. Deletions cut 0 bases from V and 3 bases from J, with 15 bases between. The CDR3 length is 17 residues. Germline-derived CDR1 and CDR2 are LGHDT and YNNKEL (reference sequence). Written as DNA, the CDR3 is TGTGCCAGCAGCCAAGATTCTCTCGGACCGGTCAAAAACATTCAGTACTTC. This sequence encodes CASSQDSLGPVKNIQYF.

This clonotype has at least ten counts. The chain carries TRBV7-2 and TRBJ2-4; 9 bases line up with TRBD1. Unmatched junction bases numbered 4, after V lost 5 bases and J lost 5 bases. The germline CDR1 and CDR2 sequences are SGHTA and FQGNSA. This CDR3 has 14 amino acids. CDR3 sequence reads: CASSPRTGENIQYF. The CDR3 DNA is TGTGCCAGCAGCCCTCGGACAGGGGAAAACATTCAGTACTTC.

This clonotype was seen a single time. At one boundary the junction diverges from the germline segment, which might be a read error. The chain couples TRBV7-2 to TRBJ2-7; 9 positions agree with TRBD1. The CDR3 is 14 residues long. Germline CDR1 SGHTA, CDR2 FQGNSA. Here the CDR3 reads CASSLAGTGYVQYF. The CDR3, as DNA: TGTGCCAGCAGCTTAGCTGGGACAGGGTACGTGCAGTACTTC.

This clonotype was seen a handful of times. This chain joins TRBV10-3 and TRBJ2-7; 8 nucleotides match TRBD2. This CDR3 is 16 amino acids long. Germline V gene data show CDR1 as ENHRY and CDR2 as SYGVKD. With V trimmed by 5 bases and J by 0 bases, 9 bases remained unmatched. This CDR3 reads CAISKTQREFSYEQYF. CDR3 DNA sequence: TGTGCCATCAGTAAGACCCAGCGGGAGTTCTCCTACGAGCAGTACTTC.

The chain couples TRBV20-1 to TRBJ1-6, with 8 bases that match TRBD1. Per the germline V gene, CDR1 is DFQATT and CDR2 is SNEGSKA (reference sequence). Losses at the gene ends were 0 bases for V and 10 bases for J; bases not matched to a gene: 8. CDR3 length: 15 residues. The CDR3 loop reads CSARERQGWKSPLHF. DNA for the CDR3: TGCAGTGCTAGAGAGCGACAGGGGTGGAAGTCACCCCTCCACTTT.

This clonotype was seen more than once but under ten times. The rearrangement uses TRBV2 and TRBJ1-4; a possible D gene is TRBD1 (5 bases). This CDR3 has 16 residues. CDR1 is SNHLY and CDR2 is FYNNEI in the germline V gene. V was pared by 0 bases and J by 5 bases, with 13 bases between. In DNA form, the CDR3 reads TGTGCCAGCAGTGAAGCGGCGGCAGGGAGAAATGAAAAACTGTTTTTT. Translated, it gives CASSEAAAGRNEKLFF.

This chain links TRBV29-1 with TRBJ2-2, with TRBD1 identical over 8 bases. The V segment lost 3 bases and the J segment 8 bases; nucleotides outside the gene matches: 5. The CDR3 is made up of 13 amino acids. CDR1 and CDR2 (germline): SQVTM, ANQGSEA. The CDR3 spells CSVDPGGLGELFF. The DNA for the CDR3 is TGCAGCGTTGACCCAGGGGGCTTAGGGGAGCTGTTTTTT.

The J gene is TRBJ2-3, the V gene TRBV7-2, with D perhaps matching TRBD2 (5 bases). The CDR3 runs to 15 residues. V lost 6 bases, J lost 8 bases, and 21 bases lay in between. Germline values: CDR1 SGHTA, CDR2 FQGNSA. CDR3 nucleotide sequence: TGTGCCAGCAGGGAGCTGGCCGGGGTTACAACTACGCAGTATTTT. It encodes CASRELAGVTTTQYF.

Only a few counts were recorded for this clonotype. CDR3: CASSLRQGLETQYF. In DNA form, the CDR3 reads TGTGCCAGCAGTCTCCGACAGGGGCTGGAGACCCAGTACTTC. The chain is built from TRBV28 and TRBJ2-5; 8 bases align to TRBD1. Germline loops: CDR1 MDHEN, CDR2 SYDVKM. The CDR3 is 14 amino acids. After removal of 5 bases from V and 5 bases from J, the junction contained 7 bases not matched to a gene.

The V call is TRBV3-1, the J call TRBJ2-3; D possibly matches TRBD1 or TRBD2 (6 bases each). The CDR3 consists of 18 residues. The V and J ends lost 0 bases and 0 bases respectively, with 16 bases between them. CDR1 and CDR2 (germline): LGHDT, YNNKEL (reference sequence). This CDR3 is CASSQDGGRRSSTDTQYF. The CDR3 DNA sequence: TGTGCCAGCAGCCAAGATGGGGGGCGCCGGTCTAGCACAGATACGCAGTATTTT.

This clonotype was found many times. The chain combines TRBV5-1 with TRBJ2-2; D remains unclear. This CDR3 contains 12 residues. Between the trimmed V and J ends, which lost 4 bases and 5 bases, there was a span of 6 bases. CDR1 SGHRS and CDR2 YFSETQ come from the germline V gene. CDR3 in amino acids: CASSGRTGELFF. The CDR3 DNA reads TGCGCCAGCAGCGGGCGGACCGGGGAGCTGTTTTTT.

The chain joins TRBV6-6 to TRBJ2-3, with D perhaps assigned TRBD1 or TRBD2 (5 bases each). This CDR3 region has 14 residues. V was shortened by 6 bases and J by 1 base, with 11 bases between the two germline ends. CDR1 is MNHNY, CDR2 SVGAGI, per germline (reference sequence). The CDR3 region has the DNA TGTGCCAGCAGATCCGGGGCTCGCACAGATACGCAGTATTTT. Protein: CASRSGARTDTQYF.

A few counts support this clonotype. The genes are TRBV5-1 and TRBJ1-2; 8 bases match TRBD1. Germline loops: CDR1 SGHRS, CDR2 YFSETQ. The length of the CDR3 is 17 residues. V dropped 4 bases and J dropped 3; count of bases not matched to a gene: 14. The CDR3 loop reads CASSMEGPQGGDYGYTF. CDR3 sequence (DNA): TGCGCCAGCAGCATGGAGGGCCCACAGGGGGGAGACTATGGCTACACCTTC.

The chain uses TRBV19 and TRBJ2-1; D might be TRBD1 (6 bases). The length of the CDR3 is 13 residues. CDR1 and CDR2 from the germline V gene are LNHDA and SQIVND (reference sequence). V was clipped by 5 bases and J by 3 bases, with 8 bases between them. CDR3 DNA sequence: TGTGCCAGTAGTCGGACAGACTACAATGAGCAGTTCTTC. Translated, it gives CASSRTDYNEQFF.

The V and J genes are TRBV20-1 and TRBJ2-5, with TRBD2 identical over 7 bases. The DNA matches TRBJ2-7 better at its end, which makes the J call doubtful. Germline CDR1 DFQATT, CDR2 SNEGSKA (reference sequence). CDR3 length equals 14 residues. CDR3 nucleotides: TGCAGTGCTCCTCGGCGGGCGGGAGCCTACGAGCAGTACTTC. This translates into CSAPRRAGAYEQYF.

This clonotype was seen just once. This chain links TRBV6-1 with TRBJ2-5, with a weak D call TRBD2 (6 bases). The J call may be in error: the DNA end matches TRBJ2-7 better. Germline CDR1 is MNHNS and CDR2 is SASEGT. There are 17 residues in the CDR3. CDR3 sequence: CASSPPGLAPPANEQYF. DNA of the CDR3: TGTGCCAGCAGCCCTCCGGGCCTAGCGCCCCCCGCCAACGAGCAGTACTTC.

The chain has TRBV7-8 and TRBJ2-3, with a weak D call TRBD2 (6 bases). With 4 bases removed from V and 0 bases from J, the gap between germline ends came to 11 bases. The CDR3 sequence is 15 residues long. From germline, CDR1 is SGHVS and CDR2 FQNEAQ. CDR3 DNA: TGTGCCAGCAGCTGGGGCGGGGAAAGCACAGATACGCAGTATTTT. Encoded protein: CASSWGGESTDTQYF.

This clonotype was observed once. This chain joins TRBV6-5 and TRBJ2-7, with 7 bases that match TRBD2. J gave up 2 bases and V 8 bases, and 6 bases lay outside the gene matches. The CDR3 loop spans 13 amino acids. The germline V gene has CDR1 MNHEY and CDR2 SVGAGI. CDR3 coding DNA: TGTGCCAGCGGTCTAGCGGAGCCCTACGAGCAGTACTTC. This codes for CASGLAEPYEQYF.

The chain carries TRBV10-3 and TRBJ2-5; 7 bases are a match to TRBD1. The J call is doubtful: the DNA matches TRBJ2-7 better. The CDR3 is 15 residues long. CDR1 and CDR2 (germline): ENHRY, SYGVKD. CDR3: CAISGGQAISYEQYF. CDR3 sequence (DNA): TGTGCCATCAGCGGCGGACAGGCGATCTCCTACGAGCAGTACTTC.

This clonotype was detected a few times. V and J are TRBV29-1 and TRBJ2-7, with TRBD2 matching 13 bases. V was pared by 4 bases and J by 6 bases, with 6 bases of the junction left unmatched. This CDR3 is 14 amino acids long. The germline gives CDR1 SQVTM, CDR2 ANQGSEA. CDR3: CSVVGLAGFAEQYF. CDR3 DNA sequence: TGCAGCGTTGTGGGACTAGCGGGATTCGCCGAGCAGTACTTC.

This clonotype was seen more than once but under ten times. The chain is built from TRBV30 and TRBJ1-6, with TRBD1 matching 7 bases. The CDR3 has 15 amino acids. Germline V lookup: CDR1 GTSNPN, CDR2 SVGIG (reference sequence). The V segment lost 2 bases and the J segment 3 bases; nucleotides outside the gene matches: 4. This CDR3 reads CAWSSWTGYNSPLHF. Written as DNA, the CDR3 is TGTGCCTGGAGTTCCTGGACAGGCTATAATTCACCCCTCCACTTT.